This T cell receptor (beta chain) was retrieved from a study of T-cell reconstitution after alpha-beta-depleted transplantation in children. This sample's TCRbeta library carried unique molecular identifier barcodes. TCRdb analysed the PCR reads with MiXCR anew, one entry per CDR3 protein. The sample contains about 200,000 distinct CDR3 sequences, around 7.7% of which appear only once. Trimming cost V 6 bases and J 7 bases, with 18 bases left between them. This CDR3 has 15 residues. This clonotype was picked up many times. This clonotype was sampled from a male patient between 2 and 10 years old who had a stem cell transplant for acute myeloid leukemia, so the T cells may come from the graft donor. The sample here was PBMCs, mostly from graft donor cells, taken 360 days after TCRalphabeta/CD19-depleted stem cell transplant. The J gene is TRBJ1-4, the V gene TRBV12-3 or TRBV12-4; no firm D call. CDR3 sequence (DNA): TGTGCCAGCAGCCAGAGGGCAGGAGGTATTGAAAAACTGTTTTTT. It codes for CASSQRAGGIEKLFF.